This record looks at one T cell receptor beta chain sequence and its context. The data originate from a study of shared clonotypes between healthy human individuals. Naive CD8 cells comprised CD45RO-negative, CCR7-positively selected cells, excluding terminally differentiated effector memory CD45RA+ cells. Profiled with immunoSEQ multiplex PCR; TCRdb holds only in-frame clones, not every one. The table records around 700,000 clones, about 91% of them present only once. Deletions cut 5 bases from V and 0 bases from J, with 8 bases between. Germline-derived CDR1 and CDR2 are MDHEN and SYDVKM. CDR3 length: 13 amino acids.

Sequencing was performed on naive CD8+ T cells sorted from blood. The receptor was derived from a man under 40 in good health. The chain is built from TRBV28 and TRBJ2-7; D perhaps matches TRBD2 (5 bases). CDR3 sequence: CASSPSSSYEQYF. The CDR3 coding sequence is TGTGCCAGCAGTCCTAGCAGCTCCTACGAGCAGTACTTC.